This TCR beta chain was profiled in a study of response to subunit inactivated influenza vaccine. Study-level points and caveats: Authors suggested each seasonal influenza vaccination recruits few new T cells.

A single record per CDR3 protein comes from TCRdb applying MiXCR to the RT-PCR reads. The sample lists more than 600,000 distinct CDR3 sequences, around 20% occurring once. Germline V gene lookup returns CDR1 MGHRA and CDR2 YSYEKL. The CDR3 runs to 14 residues. The V end lost 0 bases, the J end lost 13 bases, and 15 bases lay between the germline ends. This clonotype was observed a few times. The antigen remains undetermined. The sequencing used PBMCs from blood, collected approximately 5 days after vaccination. The rearrangement links TRBV4-1 to TRBJ1-4, with no clear D. The receptor was derived from a man in his fifties who received an inactivated influenza vaccine. CDR3 sequence (DNA): TGCGCCAGCAGCCAAGATCGGGGAAAGGGAACACTGTTTTTT. It is translated as CASSQDRGKGTLFF.